This TCR beta chain was recovered during a study of PD-1 blockade in classical Hodgkin lymphoma. With 1 base removed from V and 0 bases from J, the gap between germline ends came to 6 bases. The CDR3 has 15 residues. The germline V gene has CDR1 SEHNR and CDR2 FQNEAQ (reference sequence). Study results and caveats: CD4+ TCR diversity rose significantly by C4D1, and CD8+ TCR diversity did not. Patients with an early start, nivolumab under 1 year after ASCT, were excluded.

This clone was counted a few times. Its antigen is not identified. Relapse after autologous stem cell transplantation occurred in every patient, and brentuximab vedotin exposure varied. Best outcomes ranged across complete response, partial response and progressive disease. Method: immunoSEQ multiplex PCR; TCRdb's copy keeps in-frame clones and lacks some. The profile shows more than 30,000 clones, 82% of them singletons. The sequencing used peripheral blood mononuclear cells (PBMCs), collected at baseline. The chain couples TRBV7-9 to TRBJ2-2; D gene uncertain. The TCR originated in a human donor with classical Hodgkin lymphoma. The CDR3 loop reads CASSLGAANTGELFF. The CDR3 nucleotides read TGTGCCAGCAGCTTAGGGGCCGCGAACACCGGGGAGCTGTTTTTT.